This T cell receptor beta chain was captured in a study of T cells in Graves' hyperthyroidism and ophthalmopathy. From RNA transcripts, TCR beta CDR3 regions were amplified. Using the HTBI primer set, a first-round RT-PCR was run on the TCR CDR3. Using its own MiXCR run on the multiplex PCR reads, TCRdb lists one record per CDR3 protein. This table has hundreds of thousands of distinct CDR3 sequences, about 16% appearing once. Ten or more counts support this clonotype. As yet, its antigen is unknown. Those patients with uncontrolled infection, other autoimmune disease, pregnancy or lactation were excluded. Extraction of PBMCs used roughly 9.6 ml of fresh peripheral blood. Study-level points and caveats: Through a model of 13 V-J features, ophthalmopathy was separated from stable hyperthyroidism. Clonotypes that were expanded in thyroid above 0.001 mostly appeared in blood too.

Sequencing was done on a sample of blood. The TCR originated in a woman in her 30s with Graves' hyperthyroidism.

The CDR3 here is CASSLGVVWGQGTEGYTF. As DNA, the CDR3 is TGTGCCAGCAGCTTAGGAGTGGTATGGGGACAGGGGACGGAGGGCTACACCTTC. The genes are TRBV7-2 and TRBJ1-2; 10 nucleotides agree with TRBD1. CDR3 size: 18 residues. Germline loops: CDR1 SGHTA, CDR2 FQGNSA. V trimming: 1 base; J trimming: 8 bases; junction bases outside the gene matches: 16.